This is a list of T cell receptor beta chains from one sample in a study of tumour-infiltrating T cells in Burkitt lymphoma. Libraries were prepared by immunoSEQ multiplex PCR; TCRdb keeps only in-frame clonotypes and omits some of them. The table has approximately 4,000 clones, roughly 80% seen once; the top ten hold approximately 11%. The sample consisted of tumor tissue. The receptor set was obtained from a human donor with diffuse large B-cell lymphoma. Some clones in this sample may be carry-over from other donors' samples. The CDR3 runs from the conserved cysteine through the conserved F or W. A D gene is named only where the DNA matches it firmly. Rows may omit the clone size; those that give it use once, few, many or a size class.

>TRBV6-1|.|.|TRBJ2-7
TGTGCCACCGTAGGCCTGAATGGACCCTACGAGCAGTACTTC
CATVGLNGPYEQYF
>TRBV5-1|TRBD2|.|TRBJ2-7
TGCGCCAGCAGCTTGTCTAGCGGGAGAGCCCACGAGCAGTACTTC
CASSLSSGRAHEQYF
>TRBV7-3|TRBD2|.|TRBJ2-2
TGTGCCAGCAGCTCCATGGGACTAGCGGGCATGAACACCGGGGAGCTGTTTTTT
CASSSMGLAGMNTGELFF
>TRBV11-3|.|.|TRBJ2-1
TGTGCCAGCAGCTCGGATAAAGAGCAGTTCTTC
CASSSDKEQFF
>TRBV2|TRBD2|.|TRBJ2-7
TGTGCCAGCAGCGGGGACTATGGCGAGCAGTACTTC
CASSGDYGEQYF
>TRBV5-1|.|few|TRBJ2-7
TGCGCCAGCAGCTTGGCCGTCGGCTCCTACGAGCAGTACTTC
CASSLAVGSYEQYF
>TRBV14|.|.|TRBJ2-7
TGTGCCAGCAGCCCTCATGCAGGGGTGGCTAGCGAGCAGTACTTC
CASSPHAGVASEQYF
>TRBV30|.|.|TRBJ2-1
TGTGCCTGGAGGCGAGGGGGCAATGAGCAGTTCTTC
CAWRRGGNEQFF
>TRBV30|.|.|TRBJ2-1
TGTGCCTGGAGTCCCAGCTACAATGAGCAGTTCTTC
CAWSPSYNEQFF
>TRBV4-1|.|.|TRBJ2-1
TGCGCCAGCAGCCAAGAACGAGGGAACTCCTACAATGAGCAGTTCTTC
CASSQERGNSYNEQFF
>TRBV6-5|.|.|TRBJ2-2
TGTGCCAGCAGTTACAGGACCAACACCGGGGAGCTGTTTTTT
CASSYRTNTGELFF
>TRBV2|.|.|TRBJ2-7
TGTGCCAGCGATGGACAAGCCTCCTACGAGCAGTACTTC
CASDGQASYEQYF
>TRBV9|.|.|TRBJ2-3
TGTGCCAGCAGCGTAGCCTTGGGATCGGCGACAGATACGCAGTATTTT
CASSVALGSATDTQYF
>TRBV7-9|.|.|TRBJ2-1
TGTGCCAGCAGCGCAAGCGAGGCTCTAGGTGAGCAGTTCTTC
CASSASEALGEQFF
>TRBV2|.|.|TRBJ1-1
TGTGCCAGCAGCTCAGCGGTGAGACAGAACACTGAAACTTTCTTT
CASSSAVRQNTETFF
>TRBV4-1|TRBD1|few|TRBJ2-7
TGCGCCAGCAGCCAAGATGTAGGACAGGGGGCCTACGAGCAGTACTTC
CASSQDVGQGAYEQYF
>TRBV6-1|.|few|TRBJ1-2
TGTGCCAGCAGTGAAACAGTCAAATCTGCGTACACCTTC
CASSETVKSAYTF
>TRBV30|TRBD1|.|TRBJ1-5
TGTGCCTGGAGCACAGGGGAGGATCAGCCCCAGCATTTT
CAWSTGEDQPQHF
>TRBV5-4|.|few|TRBJ2-3
TGTGCCCCCGGGGGGCGTAGCACAGATACGCAGTATTTT
CAPGGRSTDTQYF
>TRBV30|.|.|TRBJ2-7
TGTGCCTGGAGCCCCATACTGGGCGAGCAGTACTTC
CAWSPILGEQYF
>TRBV7-8|.|.|TRBJ2-3
TGTGCCAGCAGCTCAGTAGTGGATACGCAGTATTTT
CASSSVVDTQYF
>TRBV6-1|.|.|TRBJ1-5
TGTGCCAGCAGTGAAGAAAGGGGGGGATGGGGCAATCAGCCCCAGCATTTT
CASSEERGGWGNQPQHF
>TRBV19|.|.|TRBJ1-2
TGTGCCCCTAGGGGGGGGCGCAGGAGAAAAAGTGGCTACACCTTC
CAPRGGRRRKSGYTF
>TRBV6-1|TRBD2|.|TRBJ2-5
TGTGCCAGCAGTGCTCTACCGGGACTAGCGGGAGTAGAGTACTTC
CASSALPGLAGVEYF
>TRBV5-6|TRBD2|.|TRBJ2-1
TGTGCCAGCAGCTTGCCTAGCGGTACCTACAATGAGCAGTTCTTC
CASSLPSGTYNEQFF
>TRBV5-4|TRBD1|.|TRBJ1-3
TGTGCCAGCAGCAAGGGACCGACAGGGCAAAGCTCTGGAAACACCATATATTTT
CASSKGPTGQSSGNTIYF
>TRBV6-5|TRBD2|.|TRBJ2-7
TGTGCCAGCAGGCCTAGCGGGGGGGCTGACGAGCAGTACTTC
CASRPSGGADEQYF
>TRBV29-1|.|.|TRBJ1-1
TGCAGCGTTGATCTGGGTCTCCGGGGGAACACTGAAGCTTTCTTC
CSVDLGLRGNTEAFF
>TRBV9|.|.|TRBJ2-5
TGTGCCAGCAGCGTAGGCGGGGCTGAAGAGACCCAGTACTTC
CASSVGGAEETQYF
>TRBV9|.|large|TRBJ2-2
TGTGCCAGCAGCGTGACTGGGACCCCGGGGACCGGGGAGCTGTTTTTT
CASSVTGTPGTGELFF
>TRBV6-6|.|.|TRBJ1-1
TGTGCCAGCGAAGGCCCCTTGGACACTGAAGCTTTCTTT
CASEGPLDTEAFF
>TRBV30|.|.|TRBJ2-2
TGTGCCTGGAGTCCCGGGACGGCGAACACCGGGGAGCTGTTTTTT
CAWSPGTANTGELFF
>TRBV29-1|.|.|TRBJ2-5
TGCAGCGTATCAGGACAGACCCAAGAGACCCAGTACTTC
CSVSGQTQETQYF
>TRBV4-1|.|.|TRBJ2-4
TGCGCCAGCAGCCAAGAAGGGGGTGCGCGGATTCAGTACTTC
CASSQEGGARIQYF
>TRBV19|.|.|TRBJ2-7
TGTGCCAGTAGTATGGGGAGGCTAAAATCCTACGAGCAGTACTTC
CASSMGRLKSYEQYF
>TRBV11-2|.|.|TRBJ2-2
TGTGCCAGCAGCTTAGGTGGGGGATATGACACCGGGGAGCTGTTTTTT
CASSLGGGYDTGELFF
>TRBV7-6|TRBD1|.|TRBJ2-1
TGTGCCAGCAGCTTAGGGGACAGACTGTTCTTC
CASSLGDRLFF
>TRBV15|.|.|TRBJ2-1
TGTGCCACCAGCAGAGAAACAGCAAGCTCCTACAATGAGCAGTTCTTC
CATSRETASSYNEQFF
>TRBV30|.|.|TRBJ1-6
TGTGCCTGGAGTGTATTAAGGAATTCACCCCTCCACTTT
CAWSVLRNSPLHF
>TRBV10-3|TRBD1|.|TRBJ2-1
TGTGCCATCAGTGAGGAACTTGGACAGGGAACGAACAATGAGCAGTTCTTC
CAISEELGQGTNNEQFF
>TRBV19|.|.|TRBJ1-1
TGTGCCAGTAGTGTAGACACGTTCTCTATGAACACTGAAGCTTTCTTT
CASSVDTFSMNTEAFF
>TRBV11-1|.|.|TRBJ1-1
TGTGCCAGCCTTCCCCGGGGGCTGCAGAACACTGAAGCTTTCTTT
CASLPRGLQNTEAFF
>TRBV5-4|.|.|TRBJ2-2
TGTGCCAGCAGCTTGGAGCTGAACACCGGGGAGCTGTTTTTT
CASSLELNTGELFF
>TRBV5-4|.|.|TRBJ1-3
TGTGCCAGCAGCCAGGCACTCGGAAACACCATATATTTT
CASSQALGNTIYF
>TRBV29-1|.|.|TRBJ2-7
TGCAGTATAACAGGGTACTCCTACGAGCAGTACTTC
CSITGYSYEQYF
>TRBV18|TRBD2|.|TRBJ2-7
TGTGCCAGCTCACCACCCCGGACTAGCTCCTACGAGCAGTACTTC
CASSPPRTSSYEQYF